A selection of T cell receptor beta chains follows, all from one sample in a study of T cells in narcolepsy. Using immunoSEQ multiplex PCR, the repertoire was profiled, and TCRdb retains in-frame clones only, with some absent. This table holds some 25,000 clones, 60% to 75% found once. The specimen sequenced was memory (CD45RA-) CD4+ T cells from blood. These receptor sequences come from a human donor in good health. Both conserved end residues are part of each CDR3. D genes are given only for firm matches. For some rows the clone size is stated as once, few or many, or as a class when expanded; others skip it.

abundance: .; j_gene: TRBJ1-1; d_gene: TRBD1; v_gene: TRBV7-9; CDR3aa: CASSSGQGTAFF; CDR3nt: TGTGCCAGCAGCTCGGGACAGGGTACGGCTTTCTTT
abundance: few; j_gene: TRBJ1-1; d_gene: .; v_gene: TRBV10-3; CDR3aa: CAISENLNTEAFF; CDR3nt: TGTGCCATCAGTGAGAACTTGAACACTGAAGCTTTCTTT
abundance: .; j_gene: TRBJ2-3; d_gene: TRBD2; v_gene: TRBV5-1; CDR3aa: CASSAELAGNTDTQYF; CDR3nt: TGCGCCAGCAGCGCAGAGCTAGCGGGGAACACAGATACGCAGTATTTT
abundance: once; j_gene: TRBJ2-1; d_gene: TRBD2; v_gene: TRBV11-2; CDR3aa: CASSPWPTDGRAGNEQFF; CDR3nt: TGTGCCAGCAGCCCCTGGCCGACGGACGGGAGGGCCGGGAATGAGCAGTTCTTC
abundance: .; j_gene: TRBJ1-4; d_gene: .; v_gene: TRBV9; CDR3aa: CASSVYGQSEKLFF; CDR3nt: TGTGCCAGCAGCGTATACGGACAGAGTGAAAAACTGTTTTTT
abundance: once; j_gene: TRBJ2-1; d_gene: .; v_gene: TRBV18; CDR3aa: CASSLGTNNEQFF; CDR3nt: TGTGCCAGCTCACTAGGGACGAACAATGAGCAGTTCTTC
abundance: .; j_gene: TRBJ1-2; d_gene: .; v_gene: TRBV5-6; CDR3aa: CASSPRGTMAYTF; CDR3nt: TGTGCCAGCAGCCCCAGGGGTACTATGGCCTACACCTTC
abundance: .; j_gene: TRBJ1-2; d_gene: .; v_gene: TRBV28; CDR3aa: CASISTLGHGYTF; CDR3nt: TGTGCCAGCATCTCGACACTGGGGCATGGCTACACCTTC
abundance: .; j_gene: TRBJ1-4; d_gene: .; v_gene: TRBV6-6; CDR3aa: CASSYSKGNEKLFF; CDR3nt: TGTGCCAGCAGTTACTCGAAAGGGAATGAAAAACTGTTTTTT
abundance: .; j_gene: TRBJ1-1; d_gene: .; v_gene: TRBV2; CDR3aa: CASLRTATEAFF; CDR3nt: TGTGCCAGCCTAAGGACAGCCACTGAAGCTTTCTTT
abundance: .; j_gene: TRBJ2-1; d_gene: .; v_gene: TRBV9; CDR3aa: CASSIYDANNEQFF; CDR3nt: TGTGCCAGCAGCATATACGACGCCAACAATGAGCAGTTCTTC
abundance: .; j_gene: TRBJ1-4; d_gene: .; v_gene: TRBV7-9; CDR3aa: CASGTKDEKLFF; CDR3nt: TGTGCCAGCGGGACAAAGGATGAAAAACTGTTTTTT
abundance: .; j_gene: TRBJ2-3; d_gene: TRBD1; v_gene: TRBV2; CDR3aa: CASSGQYLSTDTQYF; CDR3nt: TGTGCCAGCTCGGGACAGTACCTTAGCACAGATACGCAGTATTTT
abundance: .; j_gene: TRBJ2-1; d_gene: .; v_gene: TRBV9; CDR3aa: CASSENPGRSKYNEQFF; CDR3nt: TGTGCCAGCAGCGAGAACCCGGGACGCTCAAAATACAATGAGCAGTTCTTC
abundance: .; j_gene: TRBJ2-3; d_gene: TRBD1; v_gene: TRBV7-3; CDR3aa: CASSPGGQGNTQYF; CDR3nt: TGTGCCAGCAGTCCCGGGGGACAGGGAAATACGCAGTATTTT
abundance: .; j_gene: TRBJ1-4; d_gene: TRBD1; v_gene: TRBV28; CDR3aa: CVIGQVGEKLFF; CDR3nt: TGTGTCATCGGACAGGTGGGAGAAAAACTGTTTTTT
abundance: .; j_gene: TRBJ2-3; d_gene: .; v_gene: TRBV7-9; CDR3aa: CASSPGWATDTQYF; CDR3nt: TGTGCCAGCAGCCCAGGTTGGGCAACAGATACGCAGTATTTT
abundance: .; j_gene: TRBJ2-7; d_gene: TRBD2; v_gene: TRBV18; CDR3aa: CASSPTILAATNEQYF; CDR3nt: TGTGCCAGCTCACCGACTATACTAGCGGCGACTAACGAGCAGTACTTC
abundance: once; j_gene: TRBJ2-3; d_gene: .; v_gene: TRBV7-6; CDR3aa: CASSLAEATDTQYF; CDR3nt: TGTGCCAGCAGCTTAGCGGAGGCCACAGATACGCAGTATTTT
abundance: few; j_gene: TRBJ2-7; d_gene: .; v_gene: TRBV6-1; CDR3aa: CASRRDGTYEQYF; CDR3nt: TGTGCCAGCAGGAGGGACGGCACCTACGAGCAGTACTTC
abundance: few; j_gene: TRBJ1-2; d_gene: .; v_gene: TRBV7-2; CDR3aa: CASSFQGWYGYTF; CDR3nt: TGTGCCAGCAGCTTTCAGGGGTGGTATGGCTACACCTTC
abundance: few; j_gene: TRBJ1-1; d_gene: .; v_gene: TRBV5-1; CDR3aa: CASSPGGAEAEAFF; CDR3nt: TGCGCCAGCAGCCCCGGGGGGGCTGAGGCTGAAGCTTTCTTT